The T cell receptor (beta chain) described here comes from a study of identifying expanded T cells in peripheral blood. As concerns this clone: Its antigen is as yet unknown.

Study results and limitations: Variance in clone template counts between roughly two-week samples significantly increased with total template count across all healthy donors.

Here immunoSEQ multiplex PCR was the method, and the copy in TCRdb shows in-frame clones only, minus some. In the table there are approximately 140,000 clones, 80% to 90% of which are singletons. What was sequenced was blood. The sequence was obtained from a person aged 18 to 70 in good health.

Here the CDR3 DNA reads TGTGCCAGCAGCTTCGGACTAGACTCGTACAATGAGCAGTTCTTC. Residues: CASSFGLDSYNEQFF. V and J are TRBV7-9 and TRBJ2-1; 7 nucleotides agree with TRBD2. The CDR3 contains 15 residues. Germline trimming cut 3 bases from V and 4 bases from J; bases unmatched to any gene: 6. In germline, CDR1 is SEHNR, CDR2 FQNEAQ (reference sequence).